One sample yielded the 2 T cell receptor beta chains listed below, sequenced in a study of tumor and adjacent non-tumor tissue in lung cancer. No cell sorting was done before RNA was extracted from the tissue. The library came from three nested PCR rounds adapted from ARM-PCR protocols. TCRdb passed the multiplex PCR reads through MiXCR, listing each CDR3 protein once. This table has about 90,000 distinct CDR3 sequences, about 61% appearing once. Sequences were obtained from lung tumor tissue. The origin of the receptors is a man in his sixties or seventies with non-small cell lung cancer.

About this clonotype itself: At one end the junction does not follow the germline gene, possibly because of a read error. The chain employs TRBV5-1 and TRBJ1-5; D possibly corresponds to TRBD1 (6 bases). This CDR3 comprises 15 residues. Germline V gene data show CDR1 as SGHRS and CDR2 as YFSETQ. As DNA, the CDR3 is TGCGCCAGCAGCGAGACGGGGGGGCAAGGTCAGCCCCAGCAATTT. This gives the protein CASSETGGQGQPQQF.

Concerning this clonotype: A much larger clone lies one base from this, so it may be a read error. The V call is TRBV20-1, the J call TRBJ1-2, with a possible D match to TRBD1 (5 bases). Deletions cut 8 bases from V and 8 bases from J, with 21 bases between. Per the germline V gene, CDR1 is DFQATT and CDR2 is SNEGSKA (reference sequence). There are 13 residues in the CDR3. CDR3 sequence (DNA): TGCAGTACTATTGCAACGACAGAAGAAGGCTACACCTTC. Its protein is CSTIATTEEGYTF.